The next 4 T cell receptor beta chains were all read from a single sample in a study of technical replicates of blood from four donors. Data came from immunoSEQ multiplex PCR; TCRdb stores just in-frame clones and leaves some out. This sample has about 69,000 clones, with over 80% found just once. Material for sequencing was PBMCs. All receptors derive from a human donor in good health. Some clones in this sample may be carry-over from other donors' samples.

The DNA for the CDR3 is TGTGCCAGCAGCATATTTTACTTC. It is translated as CASSIFYF. The V and J genes are TRBV3-2 and TRBJ2-5; the table's D gene call, TRBD2, was not cross checked with the DNA. TRBV3-2 is an annotated pseudogene. CDR3 length: 8 residues.

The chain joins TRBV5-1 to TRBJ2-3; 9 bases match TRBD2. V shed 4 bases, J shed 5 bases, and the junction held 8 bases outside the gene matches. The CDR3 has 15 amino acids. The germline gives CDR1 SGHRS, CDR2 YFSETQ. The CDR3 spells CASSKKIAGEDTQYF. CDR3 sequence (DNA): TGCGCCAGCAGCAAGAAAATAGCGGGGGAAGATACGCAGTATTTT.

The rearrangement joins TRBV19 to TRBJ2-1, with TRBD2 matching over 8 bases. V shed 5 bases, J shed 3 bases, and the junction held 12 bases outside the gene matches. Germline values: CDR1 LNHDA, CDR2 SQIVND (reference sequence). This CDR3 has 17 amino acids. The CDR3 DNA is TGTGCCAGTAGTTTGTTAGCGGGGAGGGCCTTCTACAATGAGCAGTTCTTC. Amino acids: CASSLLAGRAFYNEQFF.

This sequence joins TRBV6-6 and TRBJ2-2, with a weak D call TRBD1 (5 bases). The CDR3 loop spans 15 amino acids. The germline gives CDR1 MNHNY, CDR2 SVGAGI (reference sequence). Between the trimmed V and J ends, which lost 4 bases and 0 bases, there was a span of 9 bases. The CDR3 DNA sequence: TGTGCCAGCAGTTCGGACACCCCGAACACCGGGGAGCTGTTTTTT. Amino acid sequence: CASSSDTPNTGELFF.